These 17 T cell receptor beta chains were all obtained from the same sample, sequenced in a study of T cells in Graves' hyperthyroidism and ophthalmopathy. Amplification of TCR beta CDR3 regions was performed using RNA transcripts as template. First-round RT-PCR of the TCR CDR3 relied on the HTBI primer set. Each CDR3 protein is one row after TCRdb ran MiXCR on the multiplex PCR reads. The table lists under 800,000 distinct CDR3 sequences, roughly 15% of them singletons, with roughly 10% in the top ten. The sample taken for sequencing was blood. All receptors come from a woman aged 18-35 years with Graves' hyperthyroidism.

This clonotype was observed at least ten times. The genes are TRBV5-1 and TRBJ1-5; D remains unclear. Trimming pared 4 bases from V and 5 bases from J, leaving 16 bases between. The germline V gene encodes CDR1 SGHRS and CDR2 YFSETQ. The CDR3 loop spans 15 amino acids. CDR3 in amino acids: CASSPRRHRYQPQHF. Written as DNA, the CDR3 is TGCGCCAGCAGCCCACGCCGGCACAGATATCAGCCCCAGCATTTT. Complete variable domain (other parts from reference TRBV5-1 and TRBJ1-5): KAGVTQTPRYLIKTRGQQVTLSCSPISGHRSVSWYQQTPGQGLQFLFEYFSETQRNKGNFPGRFSGRQFSNSRSEMNVSTLELGDSALYLCASSPRRHRYQPQHFGDGTRLSIL.

The sample holds many counts of this clonotype. V gene TRBV3-1 combines with J gene TRBJ1-3; unclear D gene. The CDR3 is made up of 14 amino acids. CDR1 LGHDT and CDR2 YNNKEL come from the germline V gene (reference sequence). Trimming removed 4 bases from V and 2 bases from J, with 9 bases in between. CDR3 DNA: TGTGCCAGCAGCCTCAAGTCGGCTGGAAACACCATATATTTT. It codes for CASSLKSAGNTIYF. Full variable domain (rest looked up from reference TRBV3-1 and TRBJ1-3): DTAVSQTPKYLVTQMGNDKSIKCEQNLGHDTMYWYKQDSKKFLKIMFSYNNKELIINETVPNRFSPKSPDKAHLNLHINSLELGDSAVYFCASSLKSAGNTIYFGEGSWLTVV.

V gene TRBV10-3 combines with J gene TRBJ2-7, with TRBD2 identical over 8 bases. The germline CDR1 and CDR2 sequences are ENHRY and SYGVKD. V gave up 6 bases and J gave up 2 bases; unmatched junction bases: 12. The CDR3 sequence is 16 residues long. The CDR3: CAIRAHSGTRAYEQYF. The CDR3 nucleotides are TGTGCCATCAGGGCCCATTCCGGGACTAGAGCCTACGAGCAGTACTTC.

The sample holds many counts of this clonotype. The V and J genes are TRBV6-1 and TRBJ2-5, with 10 positions matching TRBD2. The CDR3 is 14 amino acids. CDR1 is MNHNS, CDR2 SASEGT, per germline. Germline trimming cut 6 bases from V and 3 bases from J; bases unmatched to any gene: 4. Here the CDR3 reads CASRVAGGEETQYF. As DNA, the CDR3 is TGTGCCAGCAGGGTAGCGGGAGGTGAAGAGACCCAGTACTTC.

There are many counts of this clonotype. The chain recombines TRBV2 with TRBJ1-2, with no clear D. The V and J ends lost 4 bases and 1 base respectively, with 7 bases between them. Germline-derived CDR1 and CDR2 are SNHLY and FYNNEI. The CDR3 consists of 13 residues. The CDR3 region has the DNA TGTGCCAGCAGTGTACTAGATAACTATGGCTACACCTTC. The encoded protein is CASSVLDNYGYTF.

This clonotype was found a few times. This rearrangement joins TRBV7-9 to TRBJ2-5; 7 nucleotides line up with TRBD2. The CDR3 is 14 amino acids. The trim removed 3 bases at V and 5 bases at J, leaving 6 bases unmatched. The germline CDR1 and CDR2 sequences are SEHNR and FQNEAQ (reference sequence). The CDR3 loop reads CASSLAGASETQYF. The CDR3 DNA sequence: TGTGCCAGCAGCTTGGCGGGAGCGAGCGAGACCCAGTACTTC.

There are many counts of this clonotype. The rearrangement links TRBV13 to TRBJ2-3; 10 bases align to TRBD1. The V gene's germline CDR1 is PRHDT and CDR2 FYEKMQ (reference sequence). This CDR3 contains 16 residues. V shed 0 bases, J shed 3 bases, and the junction held 3 bases outside the gene matches. The CDR3: CASSLGDRGWTDTQYF. The CDR3 DNA reads TGTGCCAGCAGCTTAGGGGACAGGGGGTGGACAGATACGCAGTATTTT.

The sample holds one count of this clonotype. V usage is TRBV6-4 and J usage is TRBJ2-4; 9 bases match TRBD2. CDR1 MRHNA and CDR2 SNTAGT come from the germline V gene. V trimming: 4 bases; J trimming: 9 bases; junction bases outside the gene matches: 4. The CDR3 runs 13 residues. The CDR3 nucleotides are TGTGCCAGCAGTGCGACAGCGGGGGGCATTCAGTACTTC. Translating gives CASSATAGGIQYF.

The gene calls are TRBV5-1 and TRBJ2-5, with a possible D match to TRBD2 (6 bases). The CDR3 runs to 18 residues. V lost 4 bases and J 3 bases, leaving 25 bases between the germline ends. The germline CDR1 and CDR2 sequences are SGHRS and YFSETQ. As DNA, the CDR3 is TGCGCCAGCAGCCCCTCCGTGGGGGGAGGCCACCTCGAAGAGACCCAGTACTTC. As protein: CASSPSVGGGHLEETQYF.

This chain uses TRBV19 with TRBJ1-1; D is unclear. CDR1 is LNHDA, CDR2 SQIVND, per germline (reference sequence). V lost 3 bases to trimming and J lost 4 bases, with 9 bases between them. The CDR3 covers 13 residues. Here the CDR3 reads CASSIGIPTEAFF. Written as DNA, the CDR3 is TGTGCCAGTAGTATTGGTATCCCCACTGAAGCTTTCTTT.

The chain uses TRBV19 and TRBJ1-5; possible D gene TRBD1, 5 bases. V was cut by 5 bases and J by 6 bases, with 11 bases left in between. CDR1 and CDR2 (germline): LNHDA, SQIVND (reference sequence). The CDR3 sequence is 13 residues long. CDR3 bases: TGTGCCAGTAGTGCCGGGACTCCTCAGCCCCAGCATTTT. Translating it yields CASSAGTPQPQHF.

A note on this clonotype: This clone may be a read error of a much larger clone one base away. The chain employs TRBV14 and TRBJ2-5; D possibly corresponds to TRBD2 (5 bases). Deletions cut 4 bases from V and 10 bases from J, with 13 bases between. CDR1 SGHDN and CDR2 FVKESK come from the germline V gene. This CDR3 has 12 residues. CDR3 amino acids: CASSREASSQYF. CDR3 DNA: TGTGCCAGCAGCCGAGAAGCTAGCAGCCAGTACTTC.

V usage is TRBV12-3 or TRBV12-4 and J usage is TRBJ2-2; 7 positions agree with TRBD2. Trimming at V came to 4 bases and at J to 2 bases, leaving 4 bases not matched to a gene. CDR3 length: 15 residues. This CDR3 reads CASSSSGVNTGELFF. As DNA, the CDR3 is TGTGCCAGCAGTTCCAGCGGGGTTAACACCGGGGAGCTGTTTTTT.

Concerning this clonotype itself: Mismatch with germline at one junction end may stem from a read error. The V call is TRBV27, the J call TRBJ1-6; D gene uncertain. Germline loops: CDR1 MNHEY, CDR2 SMNVEV (reference sequence). CDR3 size: 14 residues. The CDR3 reads CAGSPWSRNSPLHF. In nucleotides, the CDR3 is TGTGCCGGCAGCCCTTGGTCTCGTAATTCACCCCTCCACTTT.

This clonotype was found many times. This sequence joins TRBV20-1 and TRBJ2-1, with D perhaps TRBD1 or TRBD2 (5 bases each). Germline CDR1 is DFQATT and CDR2 is SNEGSKA (reference sequence). This CDR3 has 14 residues. Trimming took off 5 bases at V and 0 bases at J, with 11 bases between the two ends. CDR3 DNA sequence: TGCAGTGCTTGCCCCGGGGCCTCCTACAATGAGCAGTTCTTC. Translating gives CSACPGASYNEQFF.

J is TRBJ1-6 and V is TRBV20-1; D uncertain. Germline loops: CDR1 DFQATT, CDR2 SNEGSKA (reference sequence). The CDR3 sequence is 14 residues long. The ends were cut back, 2 bases at V and 4 bases at J, with 9 bases in the middle. This CDR3 is CSARSGVYNSPLHF. The CDR3 nucleotides read TGCAGTGCTAGATCCGGGGTTTATAATTCACCCCTCCACTTT.

At least ten counts were recorded for this clonotype. The rearrangement uses TRBV7-2 and TRBJ2-3; TRBD2 aligns across 7 bases. This CDR3 spans 17 amino acids. Looked up from germline, CDR1 is SGHTA and CDR2 is FQGNSA. The trim removed 5 bases at V and 4 bases at J, leaving 15 bases unmatched. For the CDR3, the DNA is TGTGCCAGCAGCCAGGTGGCTAGCGGCCTGGTGGCAGATACGCAGTATTTT. It yields the protein CASSQVASGLVADTQYF.